The T cell receptor (beta chain) described here comes from a study of blood T cell repertoires in COVID-19 (dated by TCRdb to the early 2020s). Background on the whole study: Collaborator samples came from the United States, Italy and Spain and covered acute and convalescent phases of COVID-19. The prospective study material was composed of cDNA or gDNA derived from T cells, B-cell-depleted T cells, or PBMCs. Subjects who had been exposed to COVID-19, were actively infected with it, or had recovered from it provided the deeply sampled blood TCRbeta repertoires that made up the dataset. The repertoires were released in a freely available public database intended as a resource for research on the immune response to SARS-CoV-2. Samples came from the ongoing ImmuneRACE study (first 160 participants) plus 1,254 subjects from 6 global collaborators. A de-identified subject ID, COVID-19 status, age in years and sex were almost always included in the sample metadata. Where available, HLA class I and class II types were obtained from metadata supplied by the sample provider rather than from assay-based typing.

Relative to germline, V is 8 bases shorter and J is 1 base shorter, with 14 bases between their ends. The germline V gene yields ENHRY for CDR1 and SYGVKD for CDR2. Measured from the cysteine to the phenylalanine, the CDR3 is 14 residues long. The CDR3 DNA has 42 bases and is translated from base 1. This clone was picked up one time. The antigen it recognizes is unknown. No much larger clone exists at a distance of one base, and base qualities are not known. The immunoSEQ Assay, a bias-controlled multiplex PCR, was used to amplify TCRbeta CDR3 regions from genomic DNA. As for the authors' bioinformatics: Within the assay, amplification of reference gene primers was used to estimate how many nucleated cells each sample contained. Sequence reads were collapsed and filtered to measure the absolute abundance of every unique TCRbeta CDR3 rearrangement. For each sample, productive Simpson clonality was calculated as the square root of Simpson's diversity index over productive rearrangements. In its TCRdb copy, this immuneACCESS table keeps in-frame sequences only and misses some clones. Where compared with another copy, unresolved V genes explain less than half of these, and the others have no known cause. D and trimming were read from the DNA, whereas the V and J calls and clone size are those reported in that table. This sample gives roughly 200,000 clones in total; about 86% of them show up just once. The biggest ten clones account for approximately 0.93% of the sample.

Samples from volunteer blood donors who had recovered from COVID-19 were contributed by a second Seattle source. Each collaborating institution followed its own protocols to collect whole blood in K2EDTA tubes. Collaborator samples were shipped for TCRbeta analysis as frozen whole blood, isolated PBMCs, or DNA extracted from either sample type. The paper as a whole reports these results and caveats: Clinical and demographic metadata were provided uncurated, with the amount varying by source and participant.

This receptor chain uses TRBV10-3 and TRBJ1-1; TRBD1 could be the D gene, as 5 bases match. The sequence derives from a young woman who had recovered from COVID-19. What was sequenced was peripheral blood. The nucleotides are TGTGCCATCCAAGGGGCCTTGGGGAACACTGAAGCTTTCTTT. It is translated as CAIQGALGNTEAFF.